This is a list of T cell receptor beta chains from one sample in a study of blood T cell repertoires in COVID-19. Produced via immunoSEQ multiplex PCR; TCRdb's table is partial and in-frame only. The table lists nearly 250,000 clones, around 89% of them singletons. What was sequenced was PBMCs or T cells enriched from blood (not recorded which). The receptors shown here come from a man aged 50-59 years who had been exposed to COVID-19. The CDR3 runs from the conserved cysteine through the conserved F or W.

j_call | v_call | cdr3_aa
TRBJ1-2 | TRBV5-1 | CASSPRGDRVYGYTF
TRBJ1-2 | TRBV11-2 | CASSSAGAPGANYGYTF
TRBJ1-2 | TRBV20-1 | CSAPGGYTF
TRBJ2-3 | TRBV5-1 | CASRNSGSITDTQYF
TRBJ1-2 | TRBV11-2 | CASSLGTANYGYTF
TRBJ1-1 | TRBV11-2 | CASSLVWEGGTEAFF
TRBJ2-4 | TRBV7-8 | CASSLGKEAAQYF
TRBJ1-2 | TRBV5-1 | CASSLERVGGYTF
TRBJ2-3 | TRBV11-2 | CASSLSLAAGGGGGAMRYF
TRBJ1-6 | TRBV4-2 | CASSQEVGTGRLPLSSYNSPLHF
TRBJ1-2 | TRBV20-1 | CSASNQYYGYTF
TRBJ1-6 | TRBV19 | CASSIPTGQAPNSPLHF
TRBJ1-1 | TRBV3-1/TRBV3-2 | CASSYRSAEAFF
TRBJ2-1 | TRBV9 | CASSSRGLAGGHEQFF
TRBJ2-1 | TRBV24-1 | CATSDRGPGQRYNEQFF
TRBJ2-1 | TRBV30 | CAWNGKGAYNEQFF
TRBJ1-6 | TRBV5-1 | CASSWRGQINSPLHF
TRBJ1-2 | TRBV28 | CASSRPQGDYGYTF
TRBJ2-3 | TRBV9 | CASSVATSLTDTQYF
TRBJ1-5 | TRBV6-6 | CASRPQSGQPQHF
TRBJ1-1 | TRBV7-3 | CASTRDRGTEAFF
TRBJ1-1 | TRBV11-3 | CASRSGVTEAFF
TRBJ1-6 | TRBV30 | CAWSLGQGYGSPLHF
TRBJ1-2 | TRBV5-1 | CASSTGIYGYTF
TRBJ1-2 | TRBV28 | CASSRAGSYGYTF
TRBJ1-2 | TRBV20-1 | CSASRGVDYGYTF
TRBJ1-2 | TRBV6-5 | CASRWTLNYGYTF
TRBJ2-1 | TRBV24-1 | CATSDLRGGSSYNEQFF
TRBJ1-2 | TRBV24-1 | CATSDSTTGFHGYTF
TRBJ2-1 | TRBV5-1 | CASSLMAGGFNEQFF
TRBJ2-7 | TRBV11-2 | CASSNDRLYEQYF
TRBJ1-5 | TRBV7-2 | CASSLEGDQPQHF
TRBJ2-4 | TRBV28 | CASGRWAGAGNIQYF
TRBJ1-2 | TRBV27 | CASSLRDNYGYTF
TRBJ1-6 | TRBV5-1 | CASSLAARSPLHF